This passage covers 13 T cell receptor beta chains from one sample sequenced in a study of T cell responses to AZD1222 COVID-19 vaccine. Profiling relied on immunoSEQ multiplex PCR, and the TCRdb table lists in-frame clones only, not all of them. This table holds around 60,000 clones, around nine tenths found once. Sample: peripheral blood, taken 28 days after the second dose of the MenACWY control vaccine. These receptors came from an adult who received the MenACWY meningococcal vaccine as a control.

The chain links TRBV24-1 to TRBJ2-5; D is undetermined. Per germline, CDR1 KGHDR and CDR2 SFDVKD. The CDR3 consists of 13 residues. Trimming left V 3 bases short and J 4 bases short, with 8 bases between. The CDR3 spells CATSDGQVETQYF. CDR3 bases: TGTGCCACCAGTGATGGGCAGGTAGAGACCCAGTACTTC.

To note about this clone: This sample also contains other DNA sequences that code for the same CDR3. The rearrangement links TRBV14 to TRBJ1-6; a weak D match, TRBD1 (6 bases). Trimming shortened V by 0 bases and J by 10 bases, and 13 bases separated the two germline ends. The CDR3 consists of 15 residues. Germline-derived CDR1 and CDR2 are SGHDN and FVKESK. DNA for the CDR3: TGTGCCAGCAGCCAAGATCCCAGGGGACGATCACCCCTCCACTTT. The encoded protein is CASSQDPRGRSPLHF.

The J gene is TRBJ1-1, the V gene TRBV3-1 (or the pseudogene TRBV3-2); D is possibly TRBD1 (5 bases). Germline CDR1 LGHDT, CDR2 YNNKEL (reference sequence). The CDR3 is 12 residues long. V was clipped by 3 bases and J by 4 bases, with 6 bases between them. The CDR3 region has the DNA TGTGCCAGCAGCCAGGGGACCACTGAAGCTTTCTTT. As protein: CASSQGTTEAFF.

The chain links TRBV5-1 to TRBJ2-6; possible D gene TRBD1, 6 bases. Trimming removed 7 bases at V and 1 base at J, with 6 bases between. The germline gives CDR1 SGHRS, CDR2 YFSETQ. CDR3 length equals 13 residues. The CDR3, as DNA: TGCGCCAGCCAGGGGTCTGGGGCCAACGTCCTGACTTTC. It is translated as CASQGSGANVLTF.

This chain connects TRBV30 to TRBJ1-3; D ambiguous. V lost 5 bases, J lost 0 bases, and 8 bases lay in between. The germline V gene encodes CDR1 GTSNPN and CDR2 SVGIG (reference sequence). CDR3 length: 13 residues. The CDR3 nucleotides read TGTGCCTGGGAGATTGGCTCTGGAAACACCATATATTTT. The encoded protein is CAWEIGSGNTIYF.

V is TRBV2 and J is TRBJ1-5, with D unclear. Germline values: CDR1 SNHLY, CDR2 FYNNEI. The CDR3 is 14 amino acids. Trimming stripped 1 base from V and 0 bases from J, with 4 bases between. CDR3 sequence reads: CASSEGTSNQPQHF. CDR3 DNA sequence: TGTGCCAGCAGTGAAGGGACTAGCAATCAGCCCCAGCATTTT. The whole variable domain, filled in from reference TRBV2 and TRBJ1-5, reads EPEVTQTPSHQVTQMGQEVILRCVPISNHLYFYWYRQILGQKVEFLVSFYNNEISEKSEIFDDQFSVERPDGSNFTLKIRSTKLEDSAMYFCASSEGTSNQPQHFGDGTRLSIL.

The chain employs TRBV5-4 and TRBJ2-3, with D perhaps matching TRBD2 (6 bases). The CDR3 runs to 15 residues. The ends were cut back, 6 bases at V and 0 bases at J, with 14 bases in the middle. From germline, CDR1 is SGHNT and CDR2 YYREEE (reference sequence). Written as DNA, the CDR3 is TGTGCCAGCACCCGACTAGGCACTAGCACAGATACGCAGTATTTT. Translated, it gives CASTRLGTSTDTQYF.

The chain employs TRBV5-1 and TRBJ2-7; D is perhaps TRBD2 (7 bases). V lost 4 bases and J 4 bases, leaving 15 bases between the germline ends. Germline-derived CDR1 and CDR2 are SGHRS and YFSETQ. This CDR3 has 14 amino acids. The CDR3 nucleotides are TGCGCCAGCAGCCGGCGGGGGCAGGTTTACGAGCAGTACTTC. It translates to CASSRRGQVYEQYF.

The gene calls are TRBV5-1 and TRBJ1-1; D gene ambiguous. Germline loops: CDR1 SGHRS, CDR2 YFSETQ. This CDR3 has 15 residues. The ends were cut back, 4 bases at V and 4 bases at J, with 17 bases in the middle. This CDR3 is CASSTLGTSSTEAFF. CDR3 in DNA: TGCGCCAGCAGCACCCTAGGCACATCGAGCACTGAAGCTTTCTTT. The variable domain in full, with the rest retrieved from reference TRBV5-1 and TRBJ1-1, is KAGVTQTPRYLIKTRGQQVTLSCSPISGHRSVSWYQQTPGQGLQFLFEYFSETQRNKGNFPGRFSGRQFSNSRSEMNVSTLELGDSALYLCASSTLGTSSTEAFFGQGTRLTVV.

The rearrangement links TRBV30 to TRBJ2-1; D is possibly TRBD2 (5 bases). The germline V and J ends were trimmed by 5 bases and 5 bases, with 13 bases remaining between them. CDR1 is GTSNPN and CDR2 is SVGIG in the germline V gene (reference sequence). This CDR3 has 13 amino acids. This CDR3 is CAWDAGNHNEQFF. The CDR3 nucleotides are TGTGCCTGGGACGCCGGGAACCACAATGAGCAGTTCTTC.

The V call is TRBV27, the J call TRBJ2-7; perhaps TRBD1 as D (5 bases). The CDR3 is 12 amino acids. Looked up from germline, CDR1 is MNHEY and CDR2 is SMNVEV (reference sequence). Trimming left V 2 bases short and J 9 bases short, with 11 bases between. The CDR3 sequence: CASSLLQGTQYF. The CDR3 DNA follows: TGTGCCAGCAGTTTACTCCAGGGTACGCAGTACTTC.

The chain uses TRBV3-1 (or the pseudogene TRBV3-2) and TRBJ2-7, with TRBD2 as a possible D gene (7 bases). The germline V gene has CDR1 LGHDT and CDR2 YNNKEL (reference sequence). CDR3 length: 16 amino acids. Deletions cut 3 bases from V and 3 bases from J, with 18 bases between. The CDR3 here is CASSQGRDTLNYEQYF. CDR3 in DNA: TGTGCCAGCAGCCAGGGGAGGGACACCTTGAACTACGAGCAGTACTTC.

The V gene is TRBV18, the J gene TRBJ2-7; possibly TRBD1 for D (6 bases). The CDR3 covers 14 residues. Germline V gives CDR1 KGHSH, CDR2 LQKENI. V was shortened by 3 bases and J by 0 bases, with 9 bases between the two germline ends. This chain's CDR3 is CASSPGQASYEQYF. DNA of the CDR3: TGTGCCAGCTCACCGGGACAAGCCTCCTACGAGCAGTACTTC. The whole variable domain, filled in from reference TRBV18 and TRBJ2-7, reads NAGVMQNPRHLVRRRGQEARLRCSPMKGHSHVYWYRQLPEEGLKFMVYLQKENIIDESGMPKERFSAEFPKEGPSILRIQQVVRGDSAAYFCASSPGQASYEQYFGPGTRLTVT.